What follows are 26 T cell receptor beta chains derived from one specimen sequenced in a study of cytomegalovirus exposure and HLA in healthy donors. Both 60 Vbeta primers and 13 Jbeta primers went into the PCR. Method: immunoSEQ multiplex PCR; TCRdb's copy keeps in-frame clones and lacks some. In the table there are approximately 110,000 clones, roughly 69% of which are singletons. The specimen sequenced was PBMCs. The receptors originated from a man between 25 and 39 years old in good health and CMV-seropositive.

This clone was seen a few times. The V call is TRBV29-1, the J call TRBJ2-3; D uncertain. CDR3 size: 12 residues. CDR1 is SQVTM and CDR2 is ANQGSEA in the germline V gene. V lost 4 bases, J lost 2 bases, and 7 bases lay in between. This CDR3 reads CSVVTITDTQYF. In DNA form, the CDR3 reads TGCAGCGTTGTGACAATCACAGATACGCAGTATTTT.

The chain couples TRBV11-2 to TRBJ2-5; 10 bases match TRBD1. Looked up from germline, CDR1 is SGHAT and CDR2 is FQNNGV. The ends lost 1 base at V and 5 bases at J; junction bases unmatched: 7. The CDR3 totals 16 residues. The CDR3 loop is CASSLGGDRGPETQYF. In DNA, the CDR3 is TGTGCCAGCAGCTTAGGCGGGGACAGGGGACCGGAGACCCAGTACTTC. The whole variable domain, remainder taken from reference TRBV11-2 and TRBJ2-5, is EAGVAQSPRYKIIEKRQSVAFWCNPISGHATLYWYQQILGQGPKLLIQFQNNGVVDDSQLPKDRFSAERLKGVDSTLKIQPAKLEDSAVYLCASSLGGDRGPETQYFGPGTRLLVL.

This clone was counted only a few times. The chain carries TRBV27 and TRBJ2-1, with D perhaps matching TRBD2 (6 bases). In germline, CDR1 is MNHEY, CDR2 SMNVEV (reference sequence). The CDR3 sequence is 15 residues long. V lost 3 bases, J lost 0 bases, and 9 bases lay in between. For the CDR3, the DNA is TGTGCCAGCAGTTTTAGCGGAAACTCCTACAATGAGCAGTTCTTC. This gives the protein CASSFSGNSYNEQFF.

V is TRBV20-1 and J is TRBJ1-1; the D gene is possibly TRBD1 (5 bases). CDR1 and CDR2 (germline): DFQATT, SNEGSKA (reference sequence). The CDR3 spans 11 residues. Here the CDR3 DNA reads TGCAGAACCATTGGGGGGTCTGAAGCTTTCTTT. Protein sequence: CRTIGGSEAFF.

The chain carries TRBV13 and TRBJ1-4; D might be TRBD1 (5 bases). Germline values: CDR1 PRHDT, CDR2 FYEKMQ (reference sequence). The V and J ends lost 4 bases and 5 bases respectively, with 14 bases between them. This CDR3 region has 15 residues. CDR3 DNA: TGTGCCAGCAGCTCTCCCAGGGAGGGGAATGAAAAACTGTTTTTT. As protein: CASSSPREGNEKLFF.

This clone occurred once. The genes are TRBV5-4 and TRBJ2-3, with D possibly matching TRBD2 (6 bases). Germline V gives CDR1 SGHNT, CDR2 YYREEE (reference sequence). The CDR3 sequence is 15 residues long. Trimming shortened V by 0 bases and J by 4 bases, and 12 bases separated the two germline ends. CDR3 amino acids: CASSLALEGPDTQYF. For the CDR3, the DNA is TGTGCCAGCAGCTTGGCCCTGGAGGGGCCAGATACGCAGTATTTT. The variable domain in full, with the rest retrieved from reference TRBV5-4 and TRBJ2-3, is ETGVTQSPTHLIKTRGQQVTLRCSSQSGHNTVSWYQQALGQGPQFIFQYYREEENGRGNFPPRFSGLQFPNYSSELNVNALELDDSALYLCASSLALEGPDTQYFGPGTRLTVL.

The chain joins TRBV6-1 to TRBJ1-3; a weak D match, TRBD1 (6 bases). This CDR3 comprises 15 residues. V gave up 7 bases and J gave up 0 bases, with 13 bases separating them. The germline V gene has CDR1 MNHNS and CDR2 SASEGT. CDR3: CASNTTGYSGNTIYF. For the CDR3, the DNA is TGTGCCAGCAACACAACAGGGTACTCTGGAAACACCATATATTTT.

The chain joins TRBV7-8 to TRBJ2-7, with 12 bases fitting TRBD2. The junction had 11 bases not matched to a gene; V was cut back by 3 bases and J by 5 bases. Germline V gene lookup returns CDR1 SGHVS and CDR2 FQNEAQ. This CDR3 is 17 amino acids long. The CDR3 DNA follows: TGTGCCAGCAGCTTCCTAGCGGGGGGGCTGAAGAGAGACGAGCAGTACTTC. Protein product: CASSFLAGGLKRDEQYF.

By proportion, this clone is medium-sized. The junction shows a germline mismatch at one end, possibly a read error. The chain employs TRBV2 and TRBJ1-3, with TRBD1 identical over 8 bases. The CDR3 runs to 12 residues. In germline, CDR1 is SNHLY, CDR2 FYNNEI. The CDR3 DNA follows: TGTGCCAGCAGGGGGACAGGAAGCACCATATATTTT. It is translated as CASRGTGSTIYF.

The CDR3 DNA reads as TGTGCCACCTCAGTGGACTCACTGGGGACCCAGTACTTC. Its translation: CATSVDSLGTQYF. The chain carries TRBV2 and TRBJ2-5; D possibly corresponds to TRBD2 (5 bases). The CDR3 has 13 residues. Trimming took off 10 bases at V and 7 bases at J, with 19 bases between the two ends. Looked up from germline, CDR1 is SNHLY and CDR2 is FYNNEI.

The rearrangement links TRBV5-8 to TRBJ2-5; perhaps TRBD2 as D (5 bases). The CDR3 has 14 amino acids. V lost 4 bases and J 4 bases, leaving 14 bases between the germline ends. Germline CDR1 reads SGHTS; CDR2 reads YDEGEE. The CDR3 DNA reads TGTGCCAGCAGCACCCCCGGAGGTCTAGAGACCCAGTACTTC. Its translation: CASSTPGGLETQYF.

V usage is TRBV5-5 and J usage is TRBJ1-1, with TRBD1 matching 10 bases. V was pared by 6 bases and J by 4 bases, with 6 bases of the junction left unmatched. Germline V lookup: CDR1 SGHKS, CDR2 YYEKEE (reference sequence). The CDR3 runs 14 residues. This CDR3 reads CASTTGTGVTEAFF. The CDR3 region has the DNA TGTGCCAGCACCACCGGGACAGGGGTCACTGAAGCTTTCTTT.

This sequence joins TRBV7-8 and TRBJ1-2; D might be TRBD1 (6 bases). V was trimmed by 4 bases and J by 6 bases, leaving 12 bases between them. Germline V gene data show CDR1 as SGHVS and CDR2 as FQNEAQ. This CDR3 has 13 amino acids. The CDR3 loop reads CASSSLQGDGYTF. The DNA of the CDR3 is TGTGCCAGCAGCTCGTTACAGGGCGATGGCTACACCTTC.

The rearrangement joins TRBV11-2 to TRBJ1-6; no clear D gene. The CDR3 totals 17 residues. Germline V gene sequence: CDR1 SGHAT, CDR2 FQNNGV. Trimming left V 1 base short and J 0 bases short, with 10 bases between. CDR3 region: CASSLGGPSSYNSPLHF. For the CDR3, the DNA is TGTGCCAGCAGCTTAGGAGGGCCGAGCTCCTATAATTCACCCCTCCACTTT.

The CDR3 DNA reads as TGCGCCAGCAGCTCCGGGCCCGACAGGGCGTTAGGAAAACTGTTTTTT. Amino acid sequence: CASSSGPDRALGKLFF. The V gene is TRBV5-1, the J gene TRBJ1-4, with 7 bases that match TRBD1. CDR1 and CDR2 from the germline V gene are SGHRS and YFSETQ. The V segment lost 3 bases and the J segment 10 bases; nucleotides outside the gene matches: 15. This CDR3 has 16 residues.

The sample holds a few counts of this clone. This chain uses TRBV6-6 with TRBJ1-3, with a possible D match to TRBD1 (5 bases). The CDR3 consists of 14 residues. CDR1 MNHNY and CDR2 SVGAGI come from the germline V gene (reference sequence). V lost 2 bases and J lost 2, with 7 bases in between. The CDR3, as DNA: TGTGCCAGCAGTTACGGGGGGGCTGGAAACACCATATATTTT. The encoded protein is CASSYGGAGNTIYF.

The J gene is TRBJ1-5, the V gene TRBV6-5; no clear D gene. Looked up from germline, CDR1 is MNHEY and CDR2 is SVGAGI. The germline V and J ends were trimmed by 5 bases and 4 bases, with 9 bases remaining between them. The CDR3 totals 13 residues. The CDR3 region has the DNA TGTGCCAGCAGTGCCCTAGATAATCAGCCCCAGCATTTT. It encodes CASSALDNQPQHF.

The chain links TRBV5-6 to TRBJ1-6, with TRBD1 as a possible D gene (5 bases). Per the germline V gene, CDR1 is SGHDT and CDR2 is YYEEEE. The CDR3 consists of 17 residues. The V gene lost 6 bases and the J gene lost 7 bases, with 23 bases spanning the gap. CDR3 coding DNA: TGTGCCAGCAACTCCAGGCCGCCTCGGGGGGTCAATTCACCCCTCCACTTT. It encodes CASNSRPPRGVNSPLHF.

This clone was recorded a few times. The chain has TRBV28 and TRBJ1-2, with 9 nucleotides matching TRBD1. The CDR3 loop spans 13 amino acids. The V segment lost 8 bases and the J segment 7 bases; nucleotides outside the gene matches: 8. Germline loops: CDR1 MDHEN, CDR2 SYDVKM. The CDR3 spells CASVSTGGFGYTF. CDR3 nucleotide sequence: TGTGCCAGCGTCTCGACAGGGGGGTTTGGCTACACCTTC.

This chain links TRBV5-1 with TRBJ2-5, with 7 bases matching TRBD1. Germline trimming cut 7 bases from V and 1 base from J; bases unmatched to any gene: 7. CDR1 is SGHRS, CDR2 YFSETQ, per germline. The CDR3 has 14 amino acids. The CDR3 sequence: CASFSQGPQETQYF. CDR3 in DNA: TGCGCCAGCTTTTCACAGGGGCCCCAAGAGACCCAGTACTTC.

In its sample, this clone was seen a few times. The chain links TRBV9 to TRBJ2-7; weak D call: TRBD1 (6 bases). V was shortened by 0 bases and J by 2 bases, with 6 bases between the two germline ends. This CDR3 contains 13 residues. CDR1 and CDR2 from the germline V gene are SGDLS and YYNGEE. The DNA of the CDR3 is TGTGCCAGCAGCGTAGGGACAGCCTACGAGCAGTACTTC. Protein: CASSVGTAYEQYF.

This clone occurred a few times. This chain joins TRBV6-5 and TRBJ2-3; a weak D match, TRBD2 (6 bases). The germline gives CDR1 MNHEY, CDR2 SVGAGI. Trimming shortened V by 7 bases and J by 1 base, and 12 bases separated the two germline ends. The CDR3 is 14 residues long. The CDR3 bases are TGTGCCAGCACCCAAGGCGGGGGCACAGATACGCAGTATTTT. Amino acid sequence: CASTQGGGTDTQYF.

The chain employs TRBV5-1 and TRBJ2-1; D possibly corresponds to TRBD1 (5 bases). The CDR3 has 15 amino acids. Germline V gene sequence: CDR1 SGHRS, CDR2 YFSETQ. V lost 3 bases to trimming and J lost 0 bases, with 10 bases between them. The CDR3 DNA sequence: TGCGCCAGCAGCTCTACAGGAGACTCCTACAATGAGCAGTTCTTC. Translated: CASSSTGDSYNEQFF.

This chain links TRBV2 with TRBJ2-3; 10 nucleotides line up with TRBD2. There are 14 residues in the CDR3. Per germline, CDR1 SNHLY and CDR2 FYNNEI. After removal of 4 bases from V and 3 bases from J, the junction contained 1 base not matched to a gene. The DNA for the CDR3 is TGTGCCAGCAGTGGGGGACTAGCGACAGATACGCAGTATTTT. Amino acids: CASSGGLATDTQYF.

This clone was observed a few times. The CDR3 loop reads CASSGWGPGTEAFF. The CDR3 DNA follows: TGCGCCAGCAGCGGGTGGGGGCCGGGCACTGAAGCTTTCTTT. The V and J genes are TRBV5-1 and TRBJ1-1; a weak D match, TRBD1 (6 bases). The germline V gene encodes CDR1 SGHRS and CDR2 YFSETQ. The CDR3 extends over 14 amino acids. The V and J ends lost 4 bases and 4 bases respectively, with 14 bases between them.

The CDR3 sequence: CASSRQTTNYGYTF. CDR3 sequence (DNA): TGTGCCAGCAGCCGACAAACGACTAACTATGGCTACACCTTC. J is TRBJ1-2 and V is TRBV4-2; D uncertain. CDR3 length: 14 residues. Germline CDR1 and CDR2: LGHNA and YNFKEQ. V lost 4 bases and J lost 0, with 9 bases in between.